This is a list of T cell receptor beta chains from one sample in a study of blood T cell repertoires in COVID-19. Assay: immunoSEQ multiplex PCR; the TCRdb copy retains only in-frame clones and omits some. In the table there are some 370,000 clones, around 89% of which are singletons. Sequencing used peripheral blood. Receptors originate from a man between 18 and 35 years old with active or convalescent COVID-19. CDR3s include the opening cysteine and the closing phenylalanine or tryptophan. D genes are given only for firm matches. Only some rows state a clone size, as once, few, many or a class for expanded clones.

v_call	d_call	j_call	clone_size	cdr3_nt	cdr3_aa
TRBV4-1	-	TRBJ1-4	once	TGCGCCAGCAGCCAAGTTTCAGGGCGAGAAAAACTGTTTTTT	CASSQVSGREKLFF
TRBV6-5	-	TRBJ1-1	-	TGTGCCAGCGGTAGGGGCGGAGACACTGAAGCTTTCTTT	CASGRGGDTEAFF
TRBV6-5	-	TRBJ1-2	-	TGTGCCAGCAGTTACTCTCGGAGTCGCGGGGGCTACACCTTC	CASSYSRSRGGYTF
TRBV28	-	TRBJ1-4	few	TGTGCCAGCAGTTTGGAGCCCTCAAATGAAAAACTGTTTTTT	CASSLEPSNEKLFF
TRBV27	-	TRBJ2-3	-	TGTGCCAGCAGTCCCCTCCCCGGTCCCACAGATACGCAGTATTTT	CASSPLPGPTDTQYF
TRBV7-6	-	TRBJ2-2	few	TGTGCCAGCAGCTTAGCGGCAGAATTAACCGGGGAGCTGTTTTTT	CASSLAAELTGELFF
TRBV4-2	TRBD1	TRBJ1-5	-	TGTGCCAGCAGCCAAGAATCACAGGGGGTCAATCAGCCCCAGCATTTT	CASSQESQGVNQPQHF
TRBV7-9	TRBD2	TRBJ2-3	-	TGTGCCAACCTAGACCAGCGGGAGATAAGAGATACGCAGTATTTT	CANLDQREIRDTQYF
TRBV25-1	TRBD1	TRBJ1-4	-	TGTGCCAGCAGTCAACAAGACAGGGTTAGGGAAAAACTGTTTTTT	CASSQQDRVREKLFF
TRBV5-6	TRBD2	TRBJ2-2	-	TGTGCCAGCAGCTTGTCACTAGCGGGACACACCGGGGAGCTGTTTTTT	CASSLSLAGHTGELFF
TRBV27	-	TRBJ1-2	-	TGTGCCAGCAGTTTGGATGGGCGGGTTCACTATGGCTACACCTTC	CASSLDGRVHYGYTF
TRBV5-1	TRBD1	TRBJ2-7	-	TGCGCCAGCAGCCTGGGACAGGGGGGCTACGAGCAGTACTTC	CASSLGQGGYEQYF
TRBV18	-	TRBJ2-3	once	TGTGCCAGCTCACCCGAGGATACGCAGTATTTT	CASSPEDTQYF
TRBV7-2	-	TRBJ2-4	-	TGTGCCAGCAGCTTAGGATCGGTGGCCAAAAACATTCAGTACTTC	CASSLGSVAKNIQYF
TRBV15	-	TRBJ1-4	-	TGTGCCACCACTCAGTGGGCAGCATCCAAACTGTTTTTT	CATTQWAASKLFF
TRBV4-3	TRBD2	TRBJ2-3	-	TGCGCCAGCAGCCAGGGACTAGCGGGACTCACAGATACGCAGTATTTT	CASSQGLAGLTDTQYF
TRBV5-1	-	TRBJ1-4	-	TGCGCCAGCAGCCTAGGACAGATGACTAATGAAAAACTGTTTTTT	CASSLGQMTNEKLFF
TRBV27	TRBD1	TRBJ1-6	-	TGTGCCAGCAGGCCTACAACCGGGACAGGGGTTTCACCCCTCCACTTT	CASRPTTGTGVSPLHF
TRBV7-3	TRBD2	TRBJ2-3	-	TGTGCCAGCAGCCCAACCGGGACTAGGGACACAGATACGCAGTATTTT	CASSPTGTRDTDTQYF
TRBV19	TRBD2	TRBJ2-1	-	TGTGCCGTGATGGAGAGCGGGAGGGCCGAGTCGAATGAGCAGTTCTTC	CAVMESGRAESNEQFF
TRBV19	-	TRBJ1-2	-	TGTGCCAGTAGTCCCAGCGCAAACTATGGCTACACCTTC	CASSPSANYGYTF
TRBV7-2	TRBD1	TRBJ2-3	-	TGTGCCAGCACCTCCACAGGGGGGAGCACAGATACGCAGTATTTT	CASTSTGGSTDTQYF
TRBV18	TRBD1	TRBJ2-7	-	TGTGCCAGCTCACCACTGGGACAGGGCTCCTACGAGCAGTACTTC	CASSPLGQGSYEQYF
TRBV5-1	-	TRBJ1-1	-	TGCGCCAGCAGCCCCCAGCCCGGACAGAACTACGTCGAAGCTTTCTTT	CASSPQPGQNYVEAFF
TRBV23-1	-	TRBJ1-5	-	TGCGCCAGCAGTCAATCGGCGACAACCCCAATTCAAGGACAGCCCCAGCATTTT	CASSQSATTPIQGQPQHF
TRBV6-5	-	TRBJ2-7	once	TGTGCCAGCAGTTATCGGGGTCCCTACGAGCAGTACTTC	CASSYRGPYEQYF
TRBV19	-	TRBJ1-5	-	TGTGCCAGTAACCCGAGCGGGCTACGGGATCAGCCCCAGCATTTT	CASNPSGLRDQPQHF
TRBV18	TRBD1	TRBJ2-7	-	TGTGCCATCATAACGATACGGACAGGGTCGAACGAGCAGTACTTC	CAIITIRTGSNEQYF
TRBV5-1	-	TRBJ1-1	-	TGCGCCAGCAGCTTGGTTCGGGGAAACACTGAAGCTTTCTTT	CASSLVRGNTEAFF
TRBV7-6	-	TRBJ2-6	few	TGTGCCGTCTCTGGGGCCAACGTGCTGACTTTC	CAVSGANVLTF
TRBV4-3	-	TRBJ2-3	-	TGCGCCAGCAGCCAAACGAACAGGGTTACAGATACGCAGTATTTT	CASSQTNRVTDTQYF
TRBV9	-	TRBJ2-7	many	TGTGCCAGCAGCGTAGGCGTCGAGCAGTACTTC	CASSVGVEQYF
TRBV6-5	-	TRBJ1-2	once	TGTGCCAGCAGTTACTCGAGGGACACTAACTATGGCTACACCTTC	CASSYSRDTNYGYTF
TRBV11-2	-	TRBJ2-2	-	TGTGCCAGCAAGCCCGGGACTTCAATCGGGGAGCTGTTTTTT	CASKPGTSIGELFF
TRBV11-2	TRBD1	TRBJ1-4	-	TGTGCCAGCAGCTGGGACAGGAGGAGACTGTTTTTT	CASSWDRRRLFF
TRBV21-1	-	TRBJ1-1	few	TGTGCCAGCAGCAAAGAAACTGTGGGGCATACCACTGAAGCTTTCTTT	CASSKETVGHTTEAFF
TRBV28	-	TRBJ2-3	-	TGTGCCAGCAGTTTACAAGGGGGGGGTGAGTCAGATACGCAGTATTTT	CASSLQGGGESDTQYF
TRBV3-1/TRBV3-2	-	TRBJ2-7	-	TGTGCCAGCAGCCAAAGTGAGGTCCGAAACAGGCACTACGAGCAGTACTTC	CASSQSEVRNRHYEQYF
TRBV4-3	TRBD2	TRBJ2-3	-	TGCGCCAGCAGCCATGGACTAGCGGCAGATACGCAGTATTTT	CASSHGLAADTQYF
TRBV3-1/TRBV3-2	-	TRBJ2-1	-	TGTGCCAGCAGCCCACACCCGGGACTCAGATACAATGAGCAGTTCTTC	CASSPHPGLRYNEQFF
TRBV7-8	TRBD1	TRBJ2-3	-	TGTGCCAGCAGCTTAGAGCGCGGCAGGGGGTCGGGCACAGATACGCAGTATTTT	CASSLERGRGSGTDTQYF
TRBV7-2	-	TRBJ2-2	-	TGTGCCAGCAGCTTAGTAGTACAGGGCACCGGGGAGCTGTTTTTT	CASSLVVQGTGELFF
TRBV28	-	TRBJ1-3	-	TGTGCCAGCAGTGTTGGGGGGGATGGAAACACCATATATTTT	CASSVGGDGNTIYF
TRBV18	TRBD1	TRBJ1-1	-	TGTGCCAGCTCATCGACAGGGGGTGTAGATCCGAGGGCTTTCTTT	CASSSTGGVDPRAFF
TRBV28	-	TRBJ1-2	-	TGTGCCAGCAGGTCGCGGGGGGAGATCTATGGCTACACCTTC	CASRSRGEIYGYTF
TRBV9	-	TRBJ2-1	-	TGTGCCAGTTCCCAGTCCTACAATGAGCAGTTCTTC	CASSQSYNEQFF
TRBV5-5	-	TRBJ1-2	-	TGTGCCAGCAGCTTGGAGGGGTACTACGGCTACACCTTC	CASSLEGYYGYTF
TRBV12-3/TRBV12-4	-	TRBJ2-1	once	TGTGCCAGCAGTGGGGGGATTGAGCAGTTCTTC	CASSGGIEQFF
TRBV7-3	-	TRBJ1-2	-	TGTGCCAGCAGCTACAGAAGAAGGGGTAACTATGGCTACACCTTC	CASSYRRRGNYGYTF
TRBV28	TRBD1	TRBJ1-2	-	TGTGCCAGCAGGACAGGGTCGAGGTATGGCTACACCTTC	CASRTGSRYGYTF
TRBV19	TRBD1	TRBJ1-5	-	TGTGCCAGTGGACAGGGGATCCGGAGCAATCAGCCCCAGCATTTT	CASGQGIRSNQPQHF
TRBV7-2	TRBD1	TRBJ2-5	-	TGTGCCAGCAGCTTAATGGGACAGGGGCAAGAGACCCAGTACTTC	CASSLMGQGQETQYF
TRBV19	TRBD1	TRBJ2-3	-	TGTGCCAGTAGTTCCCTCCAGGGGGCCACAGATACGCAGTATTTT	CASSSLQGATDTQYF
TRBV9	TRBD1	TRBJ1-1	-	TGTGCCAGCAGCCACGGGACAGGAAGAACTGAAGCTTTCTTT	CASSHGTGRTEAFF